This is a list of T cell receptor beta chains from one sample in a study of blood T cell repertoires in COVID-19. The method was immunoSEQ multiplex PCR; TCRdb's version includes in-frame clones alone and lacks a portion of them. The sample has about 350,000 clones; approximately 89% are singletons. Sequencing was done on a sample of peripheral blood. The receptors derive from a woman aged 60 to 75 with COVID-19, enrolled during active disease. CDR3s include the opening cysteine and the closing phenylalanine or tryptophan. A D gene is named only where the DNA matches it firmly. Some rows mark clone size as missing; the rest say once, few, many or name a class of expanded clone.

NA,TRBJ1-1,TRBV4-2,TRBD1,CASEGLEGQGNTEAFF,TGTGCCAGCGAAGGACTTGAGGGACAGGGGAACACTGAAGCTTTCTTT
few,TRBJ1-2,TRBV7-9,TRBD1,CASTDGTGNYGYTF,TGTGCCAGCACCGACGGGACAGGGAACTATGGCTACACCTTC
NA,TRBJ2-7,TRBV6-5,TRBD2,CASISSGGSPYEQYF,TGTGCCAGCATTTCTAGCGGGGGGAGCCCCTACGAGCAGTACTTC
NA,TRBJ1-1,TRBV7-3,TRBD1,CASSLFSGTGARVNTEAFF,TGTGCCAGCAGCTTATTCTCCGGGACAGGGGCGAGAGTGAACACTGAAGCTTTCTTT
NA,TRBJ1-6,TRBV5-1,NA,CASSLGTAEGIPLHF,TGCGCCAGCAGCTTGGGGACAGCCGAGGGGATTCCCCTCCACTTT
NA,TRBJ2-3,TRBV5-6,TRBD2,CASSLERGGGTDTQYF,TGTGCCAGCAGCTTGGAGCGGGGGGGCGGCACAGATACGCAGTATTTT
NA,TRBJ1-1,TRBV5-4,NA,CASSPAGRSNTEAFF,TGTGCCAGCAGCCCCGCCGGCAGGTCGAACACTGAAGCTTTCTTT
NA,TRBJ1-5,TRBV7-9,NA,CASSLGDTSNQPQHF,TGTGCCAGCAGCTTAGGGGACACTAGCAATCAGCCCCAGCATTTT
NA,TRBJ2-6,TRBV5-4,NA,CASRRGQTGSGANVLTF,TGTGCCAGCAGGCGCGGGCAAACAGGGTCTGGGGCCAACGTCCTGACTTTC
NA,TRBJ1-2,TRBV9,TRBD1,CASSAQGAGYGYTF,TGTGCCAGCAGCGCACAGGGGGCTGGCTATGGCTACACCTTC
NA,TRBJ1-5,TRBV12-5,NA,CASGFQIDSNQPQHF,TGTGCTAGTGGTTTTCAGATTGATAGCAATCAGCCCCAGCATTTT
NA,TRBJ1-4,TRBV18,TRBD1,CASSSGQGFDKLFF,TGTGCCAGCTCATCGGGACAGGGGTTCGATAAACTGTTTTTT
once,TRBJ2-5,TRBV2,TRBD1,CASRDRYQETQYF,TGTGCCAGCAGGGACAGGTACCAAGAGACCCAGTACTTC
NA,TRBJ1-2,TRBV18,TRBD1,CASSPQGANYGYTF,TGTGCCAGCTCTCCCCAGGGGGCTAACTATGGCTACACCTTC
NA,TRBJ1-6,TRBV27,NA,CASSYREGNSPLHF,TGTGCCAGCAGTTACAGGGAGGGCAATTCACCCCTCCACTTT
NA,TRBJ2-7,TRBV6-1,TRBD1,CASSDPTGGYEQYF,TGTGCCAGCAGTGATCCGACAGGGGGATACGAGCAGTACTTC
NA,TRBJ1-5,TRBV27,TRBD1,CASRRQGEGSNQPQHF,TGTGCCAGCAGAAGACAGGGAGAAGGGAGCAATCAGCCCCAGCATTTT
NA,TRBJ1-4,TRBV7-8,NA,CASSLVRVRRTNEKLFF,TGTGCCAGCAGCTTAGTTCGGGTGAGGCGGACTAATGAAAAACTGTTTTTT
once,TRBJ1-5,TRBV23-1,TRBD1,CASTLPGTGKQPQHF,TGCGCCAGCACCCTTCCCGGGACAGGGAAACAGCCCCAGCATTTT
NA,TRBJ1-2,TRBV28,TRBD1,CASRTGSLNYGYTF,TGTGCCAGCAGGACAGGGTCCCTTAACTATGGCTACACCTTC
NA,TRBJ2-1,TRBV11-3,TRBD2,CASSPRRGGMDEQFF,TGTGCCAGCAGCCCCCGGCGGGGGGGCATGGATGAGCAGTTCTTC
NA,TRBJ2-2,TRBV29-1,TRBD1,CSVVGQASGELFF,TGCAGCGTTGTTGGACAGGCCAGCGGGGAGCTGTTTTTT
NA,TRBJ1-2,TRBV6-5,NA,CASSSYQGWGYTF,TGTGCCAGCAGTTCCTACCAGGGGTGGGGCTACACCTTC